Here is one T cell receptor beta chain with its context. This clone was seen once. Its specific antigen is unknown. Base qualities were left out, and no much larger clone turns up one base away. Read against the paper, the sample's time point label means: baseline before first vaccination. Samples from vaccinated people were obtained from the UK trials COV001 and COV002, which included a single-blind randomized controlled phase 2/3 trial of AZD1222 (ChAdOx1 nCoV-19) in healthy adults. For TCRbeta chain sequencing, PBMC samples from trial participants were taken at day 0 and at day 28 after the second dose. The CDR3 regions of human TCRbeta chains were subjected to immunosequencing. The paper's processing steps were these. Repertoire TCRs were matched against a reference library of SARS-CoV-2-specific TCRs generated with the MIRA antigen-specificity platform. Breadth was defined as the fraction of unique TCRs that were SARS-CoV-2-associated. Depth was defined as the fraction of total T cells that were SARS-CoV-2-associated. Using the MIRA data, every spike-specific TCR was mapped to the spike region that the TCR reacted to and assigned to either a CD4 or a CD8 class. Log10-transformed breadth and depth values were compared by one-way ANOVA with Sidak's multiple comparisons tests. TCRdb took this table from immuneACCESS and kept in-frame rearrangements with V and J called. Such tables lack part of the clones; where checked against another copy, unresolved V genes explain under half of the gap, and the rest is unexplained. The D gene and trimming were derived from the DNA, and the V and J assignments and clone size from that table. Here the sample has under 70,000 clones; roughly 70% occur a single time. Clones ranked in the top ten supply around an eighth of the sample.

These data are taken from a study of T cell responses to AZD1222 COVID-19 vaccine (dated by TCRdb to 2020 to 2023). For context, the study as a whole: AZD1222 recipients whose second dose came at about 4 weeks and those whose second dose came at about 12 weeks were combined into one group, since spike-specific TCR depth and breadth did not differ between the two schedules. A total of over 230 trial participants underwent TCR sequencing, of whom some 210 received two doses of AZD1222 and about 25 received two doses of the MenACWY control vaccine. Trial participants were enrolled into age subgroups of 18-55, 56-69 and 70-plus years, which contained approximately 150, 28 and 58 TCR-sequenced participants, respectively. Overall results and qualifications from the work: Conclusions about previously exposed vaccinees are limited because only six or seven AZD1222 recipients were SARS-CoV-2 seropositive at baseline. No day 14 peak-response samples were available, so repertoires were characterized only after the peak T cell response. The 56-69-year group was small, and its depth increase did not reach significance, likely because of low power. Reportedly, almost half of the unique spike-specific TCRs recognized epitopes lying outside the regions that are mutated in the B.1.351 and B.1.1.7 variants. Vaccine-associated CD4 TCRs spanned the whole spike protein, with dominant responses in regions 160-218 and 743-854. Spike-specific TCR breadth and depth rose significantly after two AZD1222 doses compared with day 0 and with MenACWY recipients. Most participants were white British and females outnumbered males, and the authors suggested that clonal diversity may have been underestimated.

The CDR3 spans 18 residues, from the cysteine through the phenylalanine. Solely the CDR3 DNA is kept, with 54 bases framed from the first base. The germline V gene encodes CDR1 KGHSH and CDR2 LQKENI. V lost 1 base and J lost 0 bases, and the count of bases not matched to a germline gene is 9. This receptor chain uses TRBV18 and TRBJ1-3; 7 bases in the middle match TRBD1. This specimen consisted of peripheral blood, obtained on day 0 of AZD1222 vaccination. This sequence originates from an adult in good health. In nucleotide form, the sequence is TGTGCCAGCTCACCACGGGGGGACAGTACGAGCTCTGGAAACACCATATATTTT. Its amino acids are CASSPRGDSTSSGNTIYF.